The rows below give T cell receptor beta chains drawn from one sample of a study of T cells in localized non-small cell lung cancer. Profiling relied on immunoSEQ multiplex PCR, and the TCRdb table lists in-frame clones only, not all of them. The sample holds 30,000 to 35,000 clones; around 93% are singletons and the top ten take approximately 7.9%. The sample consisted of peripheral blood, taken before any cancer treatment. These receptors all come from a female donor older than 55 with stage I lung adenocarcinoma. The CDR3 runs from the conserved cysteine through the conserved F or W. D genes are given only for firm matches. Some rows mark clone size as missing; the rest say once, few, many or name a class of expanded clone.

>TRBJ2-3|.|TRBV9|.
CASSGGTRTDTQYF
TGTGCCAGCAGCGGCGGGACCCGCACAGATACGCAGTATTTT
>TRBJ2-1|.|TRBV6-1|.
CASSDGQTSYNEQFF
TGTGCCAGCAGTGACGGCCAGACCTCCTACAATGAGCAGTTCTTC
>TRBJ2-4|.|TRBV4-1|.
CASSQEGAQNIQYF
TGCGCCAGCAGCCAAGAGGGTGCCCAAAACATTCAGTACTTC
>TRBJ1-2|.|TRBV7-8|TRBD1
CASSPGQLLGYGYTF
TGTGCCAGCAGCCCGGGACAGCTATTAGGGTATGGCTACACCTTC
>TRBJ2-3|once|TRBV29-1|TRBD1
CSVAGDRGSVDTQYF
TGCAGCGTTGCCGGAGACAGGGGGTCGGTAGATACGCAGTATTTT
>TRBJ1-4|.|TRBV28|TRBD1
CASSSGTGERKLFF
TGTGCCAGCAGTTCCGGGACAGGGGAGAGAAAACTGTTTTTT
>TRBJ1-4|once|TRBV5-4|.
CASSLGTLRAANEKLFF
TGTGCCAGCAGCTTGGGCACCCTCAGGGCGGCTAATGAAAAACTGTTTTTT
>TRBJ1-5|.|TRBV9|.
CASSVGGNSNQPQHF
TGTGCCAGCAGCGTAGGGGGGAATAGCAATCAGCCCCAGCATTTT
>TRBJ1-2|.|TRBV28|.
CASSFPRVSYGYTF
TGTGCCAGCAGTTTCCCCCGTGTCAGCTATGGCTACACCTTC
>TRBJ2-5|.|TRBV7-9|.
CASSPRTGQETQYF
TGTGCCAGCAGCCCCAGGACTGGGCAAGAGACCCAGTACTTC
>TRBJ2-7|.|TRBV27|TRBD2
CASSFLAGEAYEQYF
TGTGCCAGCAGCTTCCTAGCGGGGGAGGCCTACGAGCAGTACTTC
>TRBJ2-5|.|TRBV30|.
CAWSVGHQETQYF
TGTGCCTGGAGTGTGGGACACCAAGAGACCCAGTACTTC
>TRBJ2-7|.|TRBV7-6|.
CASSLGTPQDTYEQYF
TGTGCCAGCAGCTTAGGGACCCCACAAGACACCTACGAGCAGTACTTC
>TRBJ2-3|.|TRBV30|.
CAWSRLGDTQYF
TGTGCCTGGAGTCGTCTGGGGGATACGCAGTATTTT
>TRBJ1-1|.|TRBV28|.
CASSFTRAHTEAFF
TGTGCCAGCAGTTTCACCAGGGCCCACACTGAAGCTTTCTTT
>TRBJ2-7|.|TRBV6-1|TRBD1
CASRADRAVYEQYF
TGTGCCAGCAGAGCGGACAGGGCCGTCTACGAGCAGTACTTC
>TRBJ2-3|.|TRBV19|.
CASSISRGKDTQYF
TGTGCCAGTAGTATATCCCGGGGGAAGGATACGCAGTATTTT